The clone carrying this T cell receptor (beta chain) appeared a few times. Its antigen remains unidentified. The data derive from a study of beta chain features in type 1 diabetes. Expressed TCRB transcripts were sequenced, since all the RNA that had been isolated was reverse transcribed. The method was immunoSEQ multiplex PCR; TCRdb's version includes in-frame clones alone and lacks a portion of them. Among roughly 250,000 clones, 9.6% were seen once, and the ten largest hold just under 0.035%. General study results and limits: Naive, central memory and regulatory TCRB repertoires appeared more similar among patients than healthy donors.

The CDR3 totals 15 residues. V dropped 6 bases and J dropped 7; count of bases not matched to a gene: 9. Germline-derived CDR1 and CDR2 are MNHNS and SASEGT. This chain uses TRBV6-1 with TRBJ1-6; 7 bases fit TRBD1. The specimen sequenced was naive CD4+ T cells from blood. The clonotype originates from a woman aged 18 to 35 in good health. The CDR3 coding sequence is TGTGCCAGCAGACCTACAGGGGCGATGAATTCACCCCTCCACTTT. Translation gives CASRPTGAMNSPLHF.